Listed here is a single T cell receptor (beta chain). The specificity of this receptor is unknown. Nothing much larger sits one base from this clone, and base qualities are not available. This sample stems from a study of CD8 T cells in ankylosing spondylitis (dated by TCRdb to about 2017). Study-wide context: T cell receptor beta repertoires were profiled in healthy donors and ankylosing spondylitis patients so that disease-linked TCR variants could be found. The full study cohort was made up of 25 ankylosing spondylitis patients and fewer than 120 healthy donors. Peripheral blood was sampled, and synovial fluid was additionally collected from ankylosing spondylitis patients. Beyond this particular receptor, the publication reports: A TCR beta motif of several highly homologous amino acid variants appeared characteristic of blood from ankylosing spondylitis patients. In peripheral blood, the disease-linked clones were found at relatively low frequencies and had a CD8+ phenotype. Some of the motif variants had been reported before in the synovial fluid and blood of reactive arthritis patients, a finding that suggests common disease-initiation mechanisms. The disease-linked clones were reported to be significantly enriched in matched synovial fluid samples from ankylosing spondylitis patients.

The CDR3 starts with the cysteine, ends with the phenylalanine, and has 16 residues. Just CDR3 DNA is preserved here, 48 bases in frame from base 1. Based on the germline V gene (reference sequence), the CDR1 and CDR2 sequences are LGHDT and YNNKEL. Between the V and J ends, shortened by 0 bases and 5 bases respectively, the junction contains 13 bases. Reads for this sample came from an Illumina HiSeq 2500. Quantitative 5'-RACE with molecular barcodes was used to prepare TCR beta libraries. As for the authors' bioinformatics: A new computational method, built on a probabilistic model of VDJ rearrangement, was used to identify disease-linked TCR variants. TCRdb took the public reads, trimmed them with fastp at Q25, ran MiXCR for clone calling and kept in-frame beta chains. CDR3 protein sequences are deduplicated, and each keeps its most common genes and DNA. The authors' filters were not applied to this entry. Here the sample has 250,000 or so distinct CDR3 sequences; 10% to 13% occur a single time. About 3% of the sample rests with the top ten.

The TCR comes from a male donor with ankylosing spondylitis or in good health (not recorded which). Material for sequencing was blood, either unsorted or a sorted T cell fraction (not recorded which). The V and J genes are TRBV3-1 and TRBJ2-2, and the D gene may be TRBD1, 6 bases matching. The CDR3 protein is CASSQDLTGWTGELFF. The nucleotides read TGTGCCAGCAGCCAAGATCTGACAGGTTGGACCGGGGAGCTGTTTTTT.